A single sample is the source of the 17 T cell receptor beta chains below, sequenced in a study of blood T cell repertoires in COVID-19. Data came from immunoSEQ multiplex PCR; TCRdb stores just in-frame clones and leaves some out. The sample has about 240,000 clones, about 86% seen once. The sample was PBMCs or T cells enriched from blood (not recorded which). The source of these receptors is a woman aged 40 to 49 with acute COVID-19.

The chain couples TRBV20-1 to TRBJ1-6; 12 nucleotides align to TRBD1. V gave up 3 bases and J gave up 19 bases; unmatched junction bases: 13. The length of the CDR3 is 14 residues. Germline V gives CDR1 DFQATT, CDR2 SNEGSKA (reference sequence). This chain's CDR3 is CSASSGTGGLQRHF. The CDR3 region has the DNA TGCAGTGCTAGTTCCGGGACAGGGGGCCTCCAGAGGCACTTT.

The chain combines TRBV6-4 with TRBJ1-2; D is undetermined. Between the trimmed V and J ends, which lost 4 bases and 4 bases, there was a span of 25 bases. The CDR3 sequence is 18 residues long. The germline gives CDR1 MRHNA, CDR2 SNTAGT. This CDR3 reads CASSVHITAALKCYGYTF. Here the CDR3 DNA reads TGTGCCAGCAGTGTTCACATTACAGCAGCTCTGAAATGCTATGGCTACACCTTC.

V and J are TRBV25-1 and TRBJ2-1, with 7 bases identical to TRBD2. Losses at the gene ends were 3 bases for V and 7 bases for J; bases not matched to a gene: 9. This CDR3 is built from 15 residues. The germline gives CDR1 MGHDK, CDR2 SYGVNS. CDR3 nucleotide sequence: TGTGCCAGCAGTGACTCCTATGGGGGGGTAAATGAGCAGTTCTTC. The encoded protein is CASSDSYGGVNEQFF.

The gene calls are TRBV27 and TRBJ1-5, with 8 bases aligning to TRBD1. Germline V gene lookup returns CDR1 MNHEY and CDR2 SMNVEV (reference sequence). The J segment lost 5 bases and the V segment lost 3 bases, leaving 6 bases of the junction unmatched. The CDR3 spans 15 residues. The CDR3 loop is CASSFQGAGDQPQHF. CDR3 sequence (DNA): TGTGCCAGCAGTTTCCAGGGGGCCGGCGATCAGCCCCAGCATTTT.

CDR3 residues: CASSFIQGDRVNTEAFF. The CDR3 DNA reads as TGTGCCAGCTCATTCATTCAAGGGGATCGGGTAAACACTGAAGCTTTCTTT. The genes are TRBV18 and TRBJ1-1; tentatively, D is TRBD1 (5 bases). V lost 5 bases and J lost 2, with 21 bases in between. Looked up from germline, CDR1 is KGHSH and CDR2 is LQKENI. This CDR3 has 17 residues. The entire variable domain, with the rest obtained from reference TRBV18 and TRBJ1-1, is as follows: NAGVMQNPRHLVRRRGQEARLRCSPMKGHSHVYWYRQLPEEGLKFMVYLQKENIIDESGMPKERFSAEFPKEGPSILRIQQVVRGDSAAYFCASSFIQGDRVNTEAFFGQGTRLTVV.

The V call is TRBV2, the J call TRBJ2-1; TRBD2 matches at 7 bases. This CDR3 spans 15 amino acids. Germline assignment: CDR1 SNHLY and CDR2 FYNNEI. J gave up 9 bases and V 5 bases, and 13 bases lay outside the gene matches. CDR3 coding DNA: TGTGCCAGCAGTACACTGGGTATTAGCGGGCGTGAGCAGTTCTTC. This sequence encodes CASSTLGISGREQFF.

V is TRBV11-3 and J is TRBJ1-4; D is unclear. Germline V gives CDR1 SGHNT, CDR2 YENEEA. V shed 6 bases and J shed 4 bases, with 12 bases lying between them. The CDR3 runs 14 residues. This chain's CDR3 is CASSLGGNNEKLFF. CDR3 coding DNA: TGTGCCAGCAGTCTGGGAGGGAATAATGAAAAACTGTTTTTT.

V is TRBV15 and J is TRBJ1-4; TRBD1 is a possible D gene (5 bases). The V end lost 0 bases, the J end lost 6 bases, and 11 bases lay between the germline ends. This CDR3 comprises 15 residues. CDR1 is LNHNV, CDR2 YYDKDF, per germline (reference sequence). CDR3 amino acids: CATSRDLQGYEKLFF. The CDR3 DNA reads TGTGCCACCAGCAGAGACCTTCAGGGTTATGAAAAACTGTTTTTT.

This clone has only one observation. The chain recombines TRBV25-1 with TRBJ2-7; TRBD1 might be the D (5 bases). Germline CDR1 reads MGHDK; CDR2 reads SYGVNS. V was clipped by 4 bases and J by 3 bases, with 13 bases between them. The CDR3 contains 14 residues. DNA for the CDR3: TGTGCCAGCAGTGCCCCAGGGAAGGGCTACGAGCAGTACTTC. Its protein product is CASSAPGKGYEQYF.

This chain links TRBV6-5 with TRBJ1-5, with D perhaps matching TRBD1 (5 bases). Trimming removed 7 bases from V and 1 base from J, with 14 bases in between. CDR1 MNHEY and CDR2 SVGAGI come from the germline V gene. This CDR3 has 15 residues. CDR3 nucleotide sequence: TGTGCCAGCATCGAGGGACTTCTAAGCAATCAGCCCCAGCATTTT. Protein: CASIEGLLSNQPQHF.

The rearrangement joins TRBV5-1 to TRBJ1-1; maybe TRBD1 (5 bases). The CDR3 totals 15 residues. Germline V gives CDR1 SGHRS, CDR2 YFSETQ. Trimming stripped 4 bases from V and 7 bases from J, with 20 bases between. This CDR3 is CASSPVGARALEAFF. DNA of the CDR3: TGCGCCAGCAGCCCCGTAGGAGCCAGGGCCCTTGAAGCTTTCTTT.

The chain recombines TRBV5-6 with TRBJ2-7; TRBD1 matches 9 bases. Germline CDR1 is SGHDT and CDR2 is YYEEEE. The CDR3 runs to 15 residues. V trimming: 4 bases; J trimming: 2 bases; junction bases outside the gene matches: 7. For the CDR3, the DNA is TGTGCCAGCAGCCTTCCCGGGACAGGGACCTACGAGCAGTACTTC. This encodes CASSLPGTGTYEQYF.

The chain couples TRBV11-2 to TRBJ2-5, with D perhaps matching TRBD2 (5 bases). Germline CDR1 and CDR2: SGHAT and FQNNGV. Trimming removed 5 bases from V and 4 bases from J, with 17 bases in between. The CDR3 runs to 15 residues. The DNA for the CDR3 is TGTGCCAGCAGCGTCGGGCCGTCCGGAGGAGAGACCCAGTACTTC. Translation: CASSVGPSGGETQYF.

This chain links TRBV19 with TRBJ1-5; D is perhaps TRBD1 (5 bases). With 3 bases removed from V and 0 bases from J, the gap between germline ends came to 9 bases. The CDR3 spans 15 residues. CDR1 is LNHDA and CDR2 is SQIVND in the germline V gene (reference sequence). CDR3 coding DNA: TGTGCCAGTAGTATCCGGGGGGATAGCAATCAGCCCCAGCATTTT. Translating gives CASSIRGDSNQPQHF.

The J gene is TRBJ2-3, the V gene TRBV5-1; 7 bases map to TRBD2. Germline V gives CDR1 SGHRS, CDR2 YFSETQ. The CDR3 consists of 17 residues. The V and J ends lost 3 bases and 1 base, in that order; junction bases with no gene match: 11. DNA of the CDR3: TGCGCCAGCAGCTCGTTGGCTGCGGGAGCTGGCACAGATACGCAGTATTTT. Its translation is CASSSLAAGAGTDTQYF.

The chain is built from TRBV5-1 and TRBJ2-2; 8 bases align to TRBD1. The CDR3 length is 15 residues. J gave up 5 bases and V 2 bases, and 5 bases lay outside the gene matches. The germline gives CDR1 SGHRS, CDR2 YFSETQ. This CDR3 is CASSFQGAETGELFF. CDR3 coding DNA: TGCGCCAGCAGCTTCCAGGGGGCTGAGACCGGGGAGCTGTTTTTT. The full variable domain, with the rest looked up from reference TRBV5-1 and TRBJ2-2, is KAGVTQTPRYLIKTRGQQVTLSCSPISGHRSVSWYQQTPGQGLQFLFEYFSETQRNKGNFPGRFSGRQFSNSRSEMNVSTLELGDSALYLCASSFQGAETGELFFGEGSRLTVL.

The CDR3 region is CASSHKTGPGLLLSYEQYF. Written as DNA, the CDR3 is TGTGCCAGCAGCCACAAGACTGGGCCGGGACTTCTTCTTTCCTACGAGCAGTACTTC. The chain employs TRBV5-4 and TRBJ2-7; D is perhaps TRBD2 (6 bases). CDR3 length: 19 residues. CDR1 is SGHNT, CDR2 YYREEE, per germline (reference sequence). V lost 4 bases, J lost 1 base, and 27 bases lay in between.